The rows below give T cell receptor beta chains drawn from one sample of a study of CD8+CD57+ T cells in acquired aplastic anemia. Each CDR3 protein gets one entry after TCRdb re-called the reads with MiXCR. The sample shows 250,000 to 350,000 distinct CDR3 sequences, roughly half of them seen only once. The sample comprised sorted CD4+, CD8+, or CD8+CD57+ T cells (not recorded which) from PBMCs. The receptor set was obtained from a human donor with severe aplastic anemia or a healthy control (not recorded which). Each CDR3 is given with its conserved first and last residue. The order of the fields is D gene, J gene, V gene, clone size, CDR3 protein, CDR3 DNA. D genes are given only for firm matches. Clone size, where shown, is once, few, many, or a class for clones that have expanded.

TRBD2 | TRBJ2-1 | TRBV12-3/TRBV12-4 | many | CASRFGGGAYNEQFF | TGTGCCAGCCGCTTTGGGGGGGGGGCCTACAATGAGCAGTTCTTC
- | TRBJ2-7 | TRBV20-1 | many | CSARDGHADSYYEQYF | TGCAGTGCTAGAGACGGTCACGCCGACTCCTACTACGAGCAGTACTTC
- | TRBJ1-1 | TRBV6-5 | - | CASSFKTGNTEAFF | TGTGCCAGCAGCTTTAAGACAGGGAACACTGAAGCTTTCTTT
TRBD1 | TRBJ2-7 | TRBV19 | - | CASRDREVGEQYF | TGTGCCAGTAGGGACAGGGAAGTCGGCGAGCAGTACTTC
- | TRBJ2-1 | TRBV7-8 | few | CALGDLSSYNEQFF | TGTGCCCTAGGGGACTTGTCCTCCTACAATGAGCAGTTCTTC
- | TRBJ2-5 | TRBV9 | - | CASSVGLEETQYF | TGTGCCAGCAGCGTAGGCCTGGAGGAGACCCAGTACTTC
- | TRBJ1-1 | TRBV7-2 | - | CASSLAYRKTGTEAFF | TGTGCCAGCAGCTTAGCTTACAGGAAGACGGGCACTGAAGCTTTCTTT
- | TRBJ2-2 | TRBV29-1 | once | CSVVGQRGGELFF | TGCAGCGTTGTTGGACAAAGAGGCGGGGAGCTGTTTTTT
TRBD1 | TRBJ1-1 | TRBV29-1 | many | CSATTGGGRARSTEAFF | TGCAGCGCGACTACAGGGGGCGGTCGAGCCAGGAGCACTGAAGCTTTCTTT
TRBD2 | TRBJ2-3 | TRBV12-3/TRBV12-4 | - | CASTRGTSGGAAQYF | TGTGCCAGCACCCGCGGGACTAGCGGGGGGGCTGCGCAGTATTTT
- | TRBJ2-5 | TRBV9 | many | CASSVLLGGGETQYF | TGTGCCAGCAGCGTTCTACTGGGAGGGGGAGAGACCCAGTACTTC
- | TRBJ2-7 | TRBV6-4 | few | CASRPRSQTKSWDYEQYF | TGTGCCAGTAGGCCCCGTAGCCAAACGAAATCTTGGGACTACGAGCAGTACTTC
- | TRBJ1-2 | TRBV19 | many | CASSIGGTANYGYTF | TGTGCCAGTAGTATCGGGGGGACGGCTAACTATGGCTACACCTTC
TRBD2 | TRBJ2-2 | TRBV9 | many | CASSPGGGLPSNTGELFF | TGTGCCAGCAGCCCCGGGGGGGGGCTCCCATCGAACACCGGGGAGCTGTTTTTT
- | TRBJ1-2 | TRBV5-6 | - | CASSPGVSQIVYGYTF | TGTGCCAGCAGCCCAGGGGTTTCACAGATAGTTTATGGCTACACCTTC
TRBD2 | TRBJ2-7 | TRBV29-1 | - | CSVEVSGGEQYF | TGCAGCGTTGAAGTTTCGGGAGGCGAGCAGTACTTC
- | TRBJ2-1 | TRBV11-2 | - | CASSLLSVGTNEQFF | TGTGCCAGCAGCTTGCTGAGTGTCGGCACTAATGAGCAGTTCTTC
- | TRBJ1-2 | TRBV7-2 | - | CASSLLTHRLNYGYTF | TGTGCCAGCAGCTTATTGACCCACAGACTGAACTATGGCTACACCTTC
TRBD2 | TRBJ2-3 | TRBV4-2 | few | CASSRTSGGTDTQYF | TGTGCCAGCAGTCGTACTAGCGGGGGCACAGATACGCAGTATTTT
- | TRBJ2-1 | TRBV7-8 | - | CASSLGNTGRQFF | TGTGCCAGCAGCTTAGGGAACACAGGCAGGCAGTTCTTC
- | TRBJ2-7 | TRBV10-1 | - | CASSGWTGAGEQYF | TGTGCCAGCTCCGGGTGGACGGGGGCTGGGGAGCAGTACTTC
- | TRBJ2-2 | TRBV24-1 | - | CATSDQDNTGELFF | TGTGCCACCAGTGACCAGGACAACACCGGGGAGCTGTTTTTT
- | TRBJ2-7 | TRBV2 | - | CASIRQGARLAGAEQYF | TGTGCCAGCATTCGACAGGGGGCCAGGCTAGCGGGAGCCGAGCAGTACTTC
- | TRBJ2-7 | TRBV6-5 | - | CASSYNPGYEQYF | TGTGCCAGCAGTTATAATCCCGGCTACGAGCAGTACTTC
- | TRBJ1-2 | TRBV7-2 | few | CASGQSYGYTF | TGTGCCAGCGGACAGAGCTATGGCTACACCTTC
- | TRBJ2-7 | TRBV19 | - | CASSMGRRTYEQYF | TGTGCCAGTAGTATGGGCCGGCGAACCTACGAGCAGTACTTC
- | TRBJ1-5 | TRBV5-5 | - | CASSLVGGLYQPQHF | TGTGCCAGCAGCTTGGTAGGGGGTCTGTATCAGCCCCAGCATTTT
- | TRBJ2-7 | TRBV6-1 | many | CASSDQITFPDEQYF | TGTGCCAGCAGTGACCAGATCACTTTTCCGGACGAGCAGTACTTC
TRBD2 | TRBJ2-3 | TRBV20-1 | - | CSARDPAGPGTDTQYF | TGCAGTGCTAGAGATCCAGCGGGGCCTGGCACAGATACGCAGTATTTT
TRBD2 | TRBJ2-3 | TRBV30 | - | CAWSASGGATDTQYF | TGTGCCTGGAGTGCTAGCGGGGGGGCCACAGATACGCAGTATTTT
- | TRBJ1-2 | TRBV20-1 | - | CSARDRGGELDYGYTF | TGCAGTGCTAGAGATAGAGGCGGGGAGTTAGACTATGGCTACACCTTC
TRBD2 | TRBJ2-2 | TRBV2 | - | CASGRLAVNTGELFF | TGTGCCAGCGGCAGACTAGCGGTGAACACCGGGGAGCTGTTTTTT
TRBD1 | TRBJ1-2 | TRBV20-1 | - | CSAKQDRGYGYTF | TGCAGTGCTAAACAGGACAGGGGGTATGGCTACACCTTC
- | TRBJ1-1 | TRBV9 | - | CASSVVRSREGLYTEAFF | TGTGCCAGCAGCGTAGTGCGTAGCAGGGAAGGGCTGTACACTGAAGCTTTCTTT
TRBD2 | TRBJ2-1 | TRBV7-2 | few | CASSLGTSGYNEQFF | TGTGCCAGCAGCTTAGGGACTAGCGGGTACAATGAGCAGTTCTTC
TRBD1 | TRBJ1-2 | TRBV4-3 | - | CASGHPDRLEGGYTF | TGCGCCAGCGGCCACCCGGACAGGCTTGAGGGTGGCTACACCTTC
- | TRBJ2-3 | TRBV9 | many | CASSVGTKTDTQYF | TGTGCCAGCAGCGTTGGGACAAAAACAGATACGCAGTATTTT
TRBD1 | TRBJ2-7 | TRBV5-5 | - | CASSIRQGRFTEQYF | TGCGCCAGCAGCATAAGACAGGGTAGGTTTACAGAGCAGTACTTC
TRBD2 | TRBJ2-2 | TRBV10-2 | - | CASRGGGTNTGELFF | TGCGCCAGCAGGGGGGGAGGGACTAACACCGGGGAGCTGTTTTTT
TRBD2 | TRBJ2-3 | TRBV2 | many | CASRGGTSGGLSTDTQYF | TGTGCCAGCAGAGGGGGCACTAGCGGGGGGCTGAGCACAGATACGCAGTATTTT
TRBD1 | TRBJ1-1 | TRBV5-5 | - | CASSTEQGATEAFF | TGTGCCAGCAGCACAGAACAGGGGGCAACTGAAGCTTTCTTT
- | TRBJ2-5 | TRBV7-6 | few | CASSLGPVAALFQETQYF | TGTGCCAGCAGCTTAGGACCTGTGGCAGCTCTTTTCCAAGAGACCCAGTACTTC
- | TRBJ2-7 | TRBV12-3/TRBV12-4 | - | CASSLGRLEQYF | TGTGCCAGCAGTTTGGGGCGACTGGAGCAGTACTTC